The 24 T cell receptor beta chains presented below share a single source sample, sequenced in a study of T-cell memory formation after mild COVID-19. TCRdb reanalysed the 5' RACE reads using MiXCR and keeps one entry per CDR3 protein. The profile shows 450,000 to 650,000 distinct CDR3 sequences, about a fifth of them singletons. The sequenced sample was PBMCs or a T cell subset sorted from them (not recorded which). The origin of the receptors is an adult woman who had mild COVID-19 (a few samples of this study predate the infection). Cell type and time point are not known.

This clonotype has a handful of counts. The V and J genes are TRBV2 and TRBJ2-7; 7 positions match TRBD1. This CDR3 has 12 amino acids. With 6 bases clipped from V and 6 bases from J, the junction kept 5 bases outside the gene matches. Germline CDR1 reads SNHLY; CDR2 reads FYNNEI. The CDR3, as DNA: TGTGCCAGCAGGGACAGGTCCGGCGAGCAGTACTTC. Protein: CASRDRSGEQYF.

The CDR3 is CRDLQEVARNTGELFF. In DNA, the CDR3 is TGCAGGGACCTTCAGGAGGTGGCGAGGAACACCGGGGAGCTGTTTTTT. The rearrangement uses TRBV29-1 and TRBJ2-2; D perhaps matches TRBD2 (5 bases). This CDR3 contains 16 residues. Germline loops: CDR1 SQVTM, CDR2 ANQGSEA.

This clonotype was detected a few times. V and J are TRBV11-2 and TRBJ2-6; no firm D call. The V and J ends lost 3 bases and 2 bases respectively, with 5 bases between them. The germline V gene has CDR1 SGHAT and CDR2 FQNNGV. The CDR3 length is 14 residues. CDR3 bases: TGTGCCAGCAGCTTCGGACCTGGGGCCAACGTCCTGACTTTC. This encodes CASSFGPGANVLTF.

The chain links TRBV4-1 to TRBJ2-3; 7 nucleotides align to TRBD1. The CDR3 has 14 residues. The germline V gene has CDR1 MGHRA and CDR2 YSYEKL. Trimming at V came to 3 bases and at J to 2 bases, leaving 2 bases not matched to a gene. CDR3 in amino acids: CASSQTGNTDTQYF. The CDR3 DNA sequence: TGCGCCAGCAGCCAGACAGGGAACACAGATACGCAGTATTTT.

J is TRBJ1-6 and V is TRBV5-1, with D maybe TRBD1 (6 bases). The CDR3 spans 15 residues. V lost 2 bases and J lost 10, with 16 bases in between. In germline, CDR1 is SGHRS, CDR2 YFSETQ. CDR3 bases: TGCGCCAGCAGCTTAGGTCACAGGGACCTATCACCCCTCCACTTT. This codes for CASSLGHRDLSPLHF.

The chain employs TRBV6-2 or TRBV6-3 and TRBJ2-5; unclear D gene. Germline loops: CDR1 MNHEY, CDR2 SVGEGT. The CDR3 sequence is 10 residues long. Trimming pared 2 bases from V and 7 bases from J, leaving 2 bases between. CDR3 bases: TGTGCCAGCAGTTACGGGACCCAGTACTTC. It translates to CASSYGTQYF.

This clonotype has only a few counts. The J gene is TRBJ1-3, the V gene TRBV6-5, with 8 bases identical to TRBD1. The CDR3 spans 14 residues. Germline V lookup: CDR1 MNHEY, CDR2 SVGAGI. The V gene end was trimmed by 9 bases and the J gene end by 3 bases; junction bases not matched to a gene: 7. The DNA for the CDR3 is TGTGCCAGAGGGACAGGTGAACGTGGAAACACCATATATTTT. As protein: CARGTGERGNTIYF.

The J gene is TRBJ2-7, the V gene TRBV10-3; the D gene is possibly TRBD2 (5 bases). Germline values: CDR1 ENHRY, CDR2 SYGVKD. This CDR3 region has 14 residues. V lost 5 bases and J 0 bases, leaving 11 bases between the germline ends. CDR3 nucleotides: TGTGCCATCAGTCTTCTGGGGAGCTCCTACGAGCAGTACTTC. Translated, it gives CAISLLGSSYEQYF.

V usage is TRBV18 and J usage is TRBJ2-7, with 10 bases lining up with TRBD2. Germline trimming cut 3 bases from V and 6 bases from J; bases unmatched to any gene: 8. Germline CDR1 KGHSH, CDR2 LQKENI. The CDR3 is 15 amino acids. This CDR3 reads CASSPPGTSATEQYF. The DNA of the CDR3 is TGTGCCAGCTCACCTCCCGGGACTAGCGCCACCGAGCAGTACTTC.

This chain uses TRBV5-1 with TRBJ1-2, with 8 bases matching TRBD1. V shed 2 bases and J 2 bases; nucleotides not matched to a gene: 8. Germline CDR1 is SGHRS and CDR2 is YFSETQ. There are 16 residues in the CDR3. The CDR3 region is CASSLPTGEKNYGYTF. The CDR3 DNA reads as TGCGCCAGCAGCTTACCGACAGGGGAGAAAAACTATGGCTACACCTTC.

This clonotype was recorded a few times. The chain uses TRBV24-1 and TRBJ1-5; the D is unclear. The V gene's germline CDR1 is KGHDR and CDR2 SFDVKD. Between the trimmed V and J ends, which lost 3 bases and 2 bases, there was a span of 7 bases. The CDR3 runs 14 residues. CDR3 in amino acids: CATSDPLGNQPQHF. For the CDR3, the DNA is TGTGCCACCAGTGATCCGTTGGGCAATCAGCCCCAGCATTTT.

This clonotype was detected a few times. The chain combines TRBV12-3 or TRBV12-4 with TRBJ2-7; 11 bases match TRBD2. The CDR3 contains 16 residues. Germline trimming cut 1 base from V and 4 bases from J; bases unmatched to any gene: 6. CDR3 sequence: CASSLGGSGGVYEQYF. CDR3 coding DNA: TGTGCCAGCAGTTTAGGCGGTAGCGGGGGGGTATACGAGCAGTACTTC.

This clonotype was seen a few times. The CDR3 is CASSQRGLETQYF. The CDR3 DNA is TGCGCCAGCAGCCAAAGGGGGCTAGAGACCCAGTACTTC. This chain links TRBV4-1 with TRBJ2-5; 7 bases map to TRBD1. CDR1 MGHRA and CDR2 YSYEKL come from the germline V gene. Trimming at V came to 2 bases and at J to 4 bases, leaving 1 base not matched to a gene. The CDR3 sequence is 13 residues long.

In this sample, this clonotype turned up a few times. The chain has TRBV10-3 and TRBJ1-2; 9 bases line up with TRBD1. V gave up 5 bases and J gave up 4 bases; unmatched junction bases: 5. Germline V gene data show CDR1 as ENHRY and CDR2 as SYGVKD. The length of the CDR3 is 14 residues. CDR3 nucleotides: TGTGCCATCAGTCAGACAGGGGGATCCTATGGCTACACCTTC. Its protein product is CAISQTGGSYGYTF.

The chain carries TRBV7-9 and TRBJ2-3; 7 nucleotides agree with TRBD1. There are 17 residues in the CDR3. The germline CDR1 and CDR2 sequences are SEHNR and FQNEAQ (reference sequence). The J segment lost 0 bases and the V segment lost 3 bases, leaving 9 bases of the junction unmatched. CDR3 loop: CASSFPFLGQSTDTQYF. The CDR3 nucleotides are TGTGCCAGCAGCTTCCCTTTCCTGGGACAGAGCACAGATACGCAGTATTTT.

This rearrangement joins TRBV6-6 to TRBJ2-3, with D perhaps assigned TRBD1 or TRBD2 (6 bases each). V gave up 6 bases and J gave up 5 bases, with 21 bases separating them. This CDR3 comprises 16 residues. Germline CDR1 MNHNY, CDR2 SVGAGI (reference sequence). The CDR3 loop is CASSYSTGALGDTQYF. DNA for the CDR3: TGTGCCAGCAGCTATTCGACGGGGGCGTTAGGAGATACGCAGTATTTT.

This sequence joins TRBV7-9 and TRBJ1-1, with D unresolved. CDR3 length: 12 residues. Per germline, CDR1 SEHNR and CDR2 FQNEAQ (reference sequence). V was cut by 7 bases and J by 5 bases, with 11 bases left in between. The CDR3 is CASIGLRTEAFF. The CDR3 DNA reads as TGTGCCAGCATCGGTCTCCGGACTGAAGCTTTCTTT.

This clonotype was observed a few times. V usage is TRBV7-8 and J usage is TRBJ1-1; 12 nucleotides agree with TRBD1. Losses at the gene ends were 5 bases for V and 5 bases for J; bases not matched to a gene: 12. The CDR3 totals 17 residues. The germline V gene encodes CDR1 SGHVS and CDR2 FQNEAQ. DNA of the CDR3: TGTGCCAGCAGCCTTCCGGGACAGGGGGCGGTAAAAACTGAAGCTTTCTTT. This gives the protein CASSLPGQGAVKTEAFF.

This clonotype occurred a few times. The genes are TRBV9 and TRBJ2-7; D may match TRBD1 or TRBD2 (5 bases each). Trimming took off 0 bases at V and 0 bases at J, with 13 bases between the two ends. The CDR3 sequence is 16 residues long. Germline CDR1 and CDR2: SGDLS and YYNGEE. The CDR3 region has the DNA TGTGCCAGCAGCGTAGGGGGACGGCTGAGCTCCTACGAGCAGTACTTC. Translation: CASSVGGRLSSYEQYF.

This chain's CDR3 is CASSLGSLGKRSYNEQFF. The CDR3 DNA reads TGTGCCAGCAGCTTAGGGAGTCTAGGTAAAAGGTCCTACAATGAGCAGTTCTTC. This chain connects TRBV11-2 to TRBJ2-1; D unclear. This CDR3 is 18 amino acids long. The germline V gene encodes CDR1 SGHAT and CDR2 FQNNGV. Trimming pared 1 base from V and 1 base from J, leaving 17 bases between. Together with reference TRBV11-2 and TRBJ2-1, the CDR3 gives the full variable domain: EAGVAQSPRYKIIEKRQSVAFWCNPISGHATLYWYQQILGQGPKLLIQFQNNGVVDDSQLPKDRFSAERLKGVDSTLKIQPAKLEDSAVYLCASSLGSLGKRSYNEQFFGPGTRLTVL.

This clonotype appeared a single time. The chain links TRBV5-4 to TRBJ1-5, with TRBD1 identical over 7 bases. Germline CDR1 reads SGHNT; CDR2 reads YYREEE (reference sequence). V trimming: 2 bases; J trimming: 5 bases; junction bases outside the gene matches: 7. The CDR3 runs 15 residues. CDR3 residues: CASSFTGAGDQPQHF. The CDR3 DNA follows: TGTGCCAGCAGCTTCACAGGGGCTGGGGATCAGCCCCAGCATTTT.

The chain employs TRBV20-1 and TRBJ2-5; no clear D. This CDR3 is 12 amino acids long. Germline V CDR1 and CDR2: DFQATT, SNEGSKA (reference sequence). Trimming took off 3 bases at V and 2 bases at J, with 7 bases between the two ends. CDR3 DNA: TGCAGTGCTAGCGGGCAACAAGAGACCCAGTACTTC. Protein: CSASGQQETQYF.

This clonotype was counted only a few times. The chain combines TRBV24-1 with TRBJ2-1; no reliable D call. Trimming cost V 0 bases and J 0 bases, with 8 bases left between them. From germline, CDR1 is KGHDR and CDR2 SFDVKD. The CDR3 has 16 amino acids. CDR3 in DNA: TGTGCCACCAGTGATTTGGGTCAAAGCTCCTACAATGAGCAGTTCTTC. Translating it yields CATSDLGQSSYNEQFF.

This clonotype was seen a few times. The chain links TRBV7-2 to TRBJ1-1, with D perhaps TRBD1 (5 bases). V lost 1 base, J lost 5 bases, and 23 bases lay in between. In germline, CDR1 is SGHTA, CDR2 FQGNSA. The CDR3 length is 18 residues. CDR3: CASSLGRGLQGGRTEAFF. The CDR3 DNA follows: TGTGCCAGCAGCTTAGGTCGGGGCCTGCAGGGAGGAAGGACTGAAGCTTTCTTT.